This T cell receptor (beta chain) was sequenced in a study of cytomegalovirus exposure and HLA in healthy donors. Turning to the study itself: Roughly 80 million unique TCRs from HLA-typed donors were held in an early data release.

Study-wide results and limits: Later work associated roughly 15,000 TCR beta sequences with HLA alleles at 0.05 false discovery rate. A later analysis, which compared TCR beta chains of equal frequency, found the HLA-associated ones more clonally expanded. Beyond CMV serostatus, there was no information to go on about immune exposure.

PCR involved 60 Vbeta and 13 Jbeta primers. The protocol was immunoSEQ multiplex PCR, while the TCRdb copy is restricted to in-frame clones and leaves out a portion. The repertoire holds approximately 220,000 clones, with around 76% as singletons. This CDR3 has 15 residues. The V segment lost 2 bases and the J segment 5 bases; nucleotides outside the gene matches: 6. In germline, CDR1 is SGHTS, CDR2 YDEGEE. With respect to this clone: The target antigen is unknown.

V is TRBV5-8 and J is TRBJ1-4; 7 nucleotides match TRBD1. The sequence was collected from a man aged 18 to 30 in good health and CMV-seronegative. Sequenced: PBMCs. The CDR3 reads CASSFPTGRNEKLFF. For the CDR3, the DNA is TGTGCCAGCAGCTTCCCGACAGGGAGGAATGAAAAACTGTTTTTT. Using reference TRBV5-8 and TRBJ1-4 for the parts outside the CDR3, the full variable domain is EAGVTQSPTHLIKTRGQQATLRCSPISGHTSVYWYQQALGLGLQFLLWYDEGEERNRGNFPPRFSGRQFPNYSSELNVNALELEDSALYLCASSFPTGRNEKLFFGSGTQLSVL.